This TCR beta chain appears in the sequencing data of a study of post-analysis software for immune sequencing data. Findings and limits, study-wide: Controls had lower frequencies than patients of five or six TRBV segments, which included TRBV5-6, TRBV5-1 and TRBV20-1.

Unique molecular identifiers were present in the TCR beta cDNA libraries. From the PCR reads, TCRdb called clonotypes with MiXCR, one entry per CDR3 protein. The sample lists 750,000 to 950,000 distinct CDR3 sequences; approximately 57% were seen once. This clonotype appeared once. Its specificity is not known. The CDR3 extends over 14 amino acids. Germline assignment: CDR1 MNHEY and CDR2 SVGAGI. V shed 7 bases and J shed 9 bases, with 16 bases lying between them. The TCR was taken from a girl aged 5-17 years with multiple sclerosis. The rearrangement uses TRBV6-5 and TRBJ1-6, with D perhaps matching TRBD1 (6 bases). Sequencing used blood. The CDR3 sequence: CASKLGRGASPLHF. DNA for the CDR3: TGTGCCAGCAAGTTGGGCAGGGGTGCTTCACCCCTCCACTTT.